This TCR beta chain was observed in a study of blood T cell repertoires in COVID-19. Study-level background: COVID-19 samples from acute and convalescent phases originated in the United States, Italy and Spain. T cells, B-cell-depleted T cells, or PBMCs supplied cDNA or gDNA.

The CDR3 is made up of 16 amino acids. Germline CDR1 is MNHEY and CDR2 is SMNVEV (reference sequence). The J segment lost 6 bases and the V segment lost 1 base, leaving 9 bases of the junction unmatched. Sequencing was performed with immunoSEQ multiplex PCR; in TCRdb, only in-frame clones are kept and a portion is missing. The sample lists 300,000 or so clones, 70% to 90% occurring once. Source material: peripheral blood. This receptor was obtained from a woman in her forties or fifties with active or convalescent COVID-19. The chain carries TRBV27 and TRBJ2-3; the match to TRBD2 covers 8 bases. CDR3 DNA: TGTGCCAGCAGTTTATACGCGGGGGGAGTTTTGGATACGCAGTATTTT. Encoded protein: CASSLYAGGVLDTQYF.